This record looks at one T cell receptor beta chain sequence and its context. No antigen is known for it. No base quality values were provided; no much bigger clone lies one nucleotide off. Libraries were made using the immunoSEQ multiplex PCR assay. TCRdb's version of the immuneACCESS table is confined to in-frame rearrangements and falls short of the full clone set. An unresolved V gene accounts for under half of the shortfall where checked; the remainder is of unknown origin. This sample holds approximately 3,000 clones; 55% to 65% were observed only once. The top ten clones comprise approximately 57% of the sample. To allow TCR Vbeta sequencing and a comparison with CSF CD8+ T cells, memory CD8+ T cells were sorted ex vivo from the blood of patients. The data stem from a study of T cells in narcolepsy (dated by TCRdb to between 2017 and 2018). Background for the entire study: Patients with narcolepsy type 1 or type 2 (NT1, NT2) were enrolled in the study together with healthy control donors. To look for autoreactive T cells in narcolepsy patients that target self-antigens of hypocretin neurons (hypocretin, TRIB2), the study used TCR Vbeta sequencing to follow clonotypes in blood and CSF. Overall study outcomes, separate from this receptor: In plots comparing CSF and blood CD4+ T cell clonotypes from the same patient, HCRT-specific and TRIB2-specific autoreactive clonotypes were highlighted. According to the report, autoreactive clonotypes were detected serially in the blood of the same patients and of different patients, but not in healthy controls.

The CDR3, from cysteine to phenylalanine, totals 15 residues. Only the CDR3 portion is preserved as DNA: 45 bases, with reading frame beginning at the first base. Germline trimming amounts to 0 bases on V and 7 bases on J, with 9 as the count of junction bases outside the gene matches. The germline V gene provides CDR1 SGHTS and CDR2 YDEGEE. The source is a human donor with narcolepsy. The sequence links TRBV5-8 to TRBJ2-7, and 8 junction bases match TRBD2. Sequenced material: CD45RA- memory CD8+ T cells from PBMCs. This specimen's cell subset or site label, interpreted: memory T cells sorted ex vivo from peripheral blood. For the CDR3, the sequence is CASSLVDGGGREQYF. The nucleotide sequence is given as TGTGCCAGCAGCTTGGTCGATGGCGGGGGGAGGGAGCAGTACTTC. Joined to the reference TRBV5-8 and TRBJ2-7 proteins, this CDR3 gives the full variable domain: EAGVTQSPTHLIKTRGQQATLRCSPISGHTSVYWYQQALGLGLQFLLWYDEGEERNRGNFPPRFSGRQFPNYSSELNVNALELEDSALYLCASSLVDGGGREQYFGPGTRLTVT.